This is a list of T cell receptor beta chains from one sample in a study of cytomegalovirus exposure and HLA in healthy donors. The method was immunoSEQ multiplex PCR; TCRdb's version includes in-frame clones alone and lacks a portion of them. In total, the table holds approximately 130,000 clones. Sequencing used PBMCs. Receptors originate from a woman aged 60-70 years in good health and CMV-seronegative. Each CDR3 is given with its conserved first and last residue. The D gene is left open where the match is weak.

cdr3_aa: CSVARGENYGYTF
cdr3_nt: TGCAGCGTTGCGCGGGGGGAAAACTATGGCTACACCTTC
d_call: NA
v_call: TRBV29-1
j_call: TRBJ1-2

cdr3_aa: CASRPPAGDNYGYTF
cdr3_nt: TGTGCCAGCAGGCCCCCCGCAGGGGACAACTATGGCTACACCTTC
d_call: NA
v_call: TRBV7-2
j_call: TRBJ1-2

cdr3_aa: CASRGQTTNTGELFF
cdr3_nt: TGCGCCAGCAGAGGACAGACTACGAACACCGGGGAGCTGTTTTTT
d_call: NA
v_call: TRBV5-1
j_call: TRBJ2-2

cdr3_aa: CASMGFLYEQYF
cdr3_nt: TGTGCCAGCATGGGCTTCCTCTACGAGCAGTACTTC
d_call: NA
v_call: TRBV2
j_call: TRBJ2-7

cdr3_aa: CASRSGQAYEQYF
cdr3_nt: TGTGCCAGCAGATCTGGACAGGCGTACGAGCAGTACTTC
d_call: TRBD1
v_call: TRBV28
j_call: TRBJ2-7

cdr3_aa: CASSAPGQFSSEAFF
cdr3_nt: TGTGCCAGCAGCGCTCCTGGACAGTTTTCTAGTGAAGCTTTCTTT
d_call: NA
v_call: TRBV9
j_call: TRBJ1-1

cdr3_aa: CASSQATGGNQPQHF
cdr3_nt: TGCGCCAGCAGCCAAGCCACAGGGGGCAACCAGCCCCAGCATTTT
d_call: TRBD1
v_call: TRBV4-1
j_call: TRBJ1-5

cdr3_aa: CASSVGVATNEKLFF
cdr3_nt: TGTGCCAGCAGCGTAGGAGTTGCAACTAATGAAAAACTGTTTTTT
d_call: NA
v_call: TRBV9
j_call: TRBJ1-4

cdr3_aa: CASSHGHDDGYTF
cdr3_nt: TGTGCCAGCAGCCACGGACATGATGATGGCTACACCTTC
d_call: NA
v_call: TRBV5-5
j_call: TRBJ1-2

cdr3_aa: CASSFTRVCPRGYTF
cdr3_nt: TGTGCCAGCAGCTTCACCAGGGTCTGCCCGAGGGGCTACACCTTC
d_call: NA
v_call: TRBV11-3
j_call: TRBJ1-2

cdr3_aa: CASSPLGTSRNTIYF
cdr3_nt: TGTGCCAGCAGCCCCCTCGGGACATCTAGAAACACCATATATTTT
d_call: NA
v_call: TRBV6-5
j_call: TRBJ1-3

cdr3_aa: CASSYGTPQETQYF
cdr3_nt: TGCGCCAGCAGCTATGGGACACCTCAAGAGACCCAGTACTTC
d_call: NA
v_call: TRBV5-1
j_call: TRBJ2-5

cdr3_aa: CAISERERGSSGIHQPQHF
cdr3_nt: TGTGCCATCAGTGAGAGAGAAAGGGGATCCTCCGGTATTCATCAGCCCCAGCATTTT
d_call: NA
v_call: TRBV10-3
j_call: TRBJ1-5

cdr3_aa: CASSQDLDRVYKKLFF
cdr3_nt: TGCGCCAGCAGCCAAGATTTGGACAGGGTATACAAAAAACTGTTTTTT
d_call: TRBD1
v_call: TRBV4-1
j_call: TRBJ1-4

cdr3_aa: CASQKGGGIDTQYF
cdr3_nt: TGTGCCAGCCAGAAGGGCGGCGGGATCGATACGCAGTATTTT
d_call: NA
v_call: TRBV7-9
j_call: TRBJ2-3

cdr3_aa: CASSASGQGNSPLHF
cdr3_nt: TGTGCCAGCAGCGCCTCCGGACAGGGCAATTCACCCCTCCACTTT
d_call: TRBD1
v_call: TRBV9
j_call: TRBJ1-6

cdr3_aa: CASSPNPGALGGYTF
cdr3_nt: TGTGCCAGCTCACCGAACCCAGGGGCGTTGGGAGGCTACACCTTC
d_call: NA
v_call: TRBV18
j_call: TRBJ1-2

cdr3_aa: CASSPGGAVYNEQFF
cdr3_nt: TGTGCCAGCAGCCCAGGGGGAGCGGTCTACAATGAGCAGTTCTTC
d_call: TRBD1
v_call: TRBV7-9
j_call: TRBJ2-1

cdr3_aa: CASRGIGAGQPQHF
cdr3_nt: TGTGCCAGCAGGGGGATAGGGGCAGGGCAGCCCCAGCATTTT
d_call: NA
v_call: TRBV2
j_call: TRBJ1-5

cdr3_aa: CASSEFGQNSNQPQHF
cdr3_nt: TGTGCCAGCAGTGAGTTTGGGCAGAATAGCAATCAGCCCCAGCATTTT
d_call: NA
v_call: TRBV6-1
j_call: TRBJ1-5

cdr3_aa: CASSETGTSGSYEQYF
cdr3_nt: TGTGCCAGCAGCGAAACCGGGACTAGCGGGAGCTACGAGCAGTACTTC
d_call: TRBD2
v_call: TRBV4-2
j_call: TRBJ2-7

cdr3_aa: CASSLGDRTSTDTQYF
cdr3_nt: TGTGCCAGCAGCTTAGGGGACAGGACTAGCACAGATACGCAGTATTTT
d_call: TRBD1
v_call: TRBV7-9
j_call: TRBJ2-3

cdr3_aa: CASSLGRTGGSYEQYF
cdr3_nt: TGTGCCAGCAGCTTGGGAAGGACAGGGGGCTCATACGAGCAGTACTTC
d_call: TRBD1
v_call: TRBV7-9
j_call: TRBJ2-7

cdr3_aa: CASSFTGDNEQFF
cdr3_nt: TGTGCCAGCAGCTTCACGGGGGACAATGAGCAGTTCTTC
d_call: NA
v_call: TRBV7-2
j_call: TRBJ2-1